The 8 T cell receptor beta chains reported below all come from one sample, sequenced in a study of blood T cell repertoires in COVID-19. Measured with immunoSEQ multiplex PCR; TCRdb has only the in-frame clones, and not every one. This sample has 350,000 to 400,000 clones, with about 90% found just once. The sequencing sample was made of PBMCs or T cells enriched from blood (not recorded which). The receptor set was obtained from a young woman who had recovered from COVID-19.

V and J are TRBV27 and TRBJ1-1; 8 bases agree with TRBD1. V gave up 11 bases and J gave up 1 base; unmatched junction bases: 6. The CDR3 sequence is 13 residues long. Germline V gene lookup returns CDR1 MNHEY and CDR2 SMNVEV (reference sequence). CDR3 loop: CAARDRRNTEAFF. The DNA for the CDR3 is TGTGCCGCTAGGGACAGGCGGAACACTGAAGCTTTCTTT.

J is TRBJ2-2 and V is TRBV5-4, with 8 bases that match TRBD1. The germline CDR1 and CDR2 sequences are SGHNT and YYREEE (reference sequence). The CDR3 loop spans 16 amino acids. V trimming: 7 bases; J trimming: 1 base; junction bases outside the gene matches: 9. The CDR3 loop reads CASRSPDRGNTGELFF. CDR3 nucleotides: TGTGCCAGCCGATCTCCCGACAGGGGGAACACCGGGGAGCTGTTTTTT. The variable domain in full, completed from reference TRBV5-4 and TRBJ2-2, reads ETGVTQSPTHLIKTRGQQVTLRCSSQSGHNTVSWYQQALGQGPQFIFQYYREEENGRGNFPPRFSGLQFPNYSSELNVNALELDDSALYLCASRSPDRGNTGELFFGEGSRLTVL.

This chain joins TRBV10-2 and TRBJ2-5; 7 nucleotides line up with TRBD2. CDR3 length: 16 residues. Germline V gene sequence: CDR1 WSHSY, CDR2 SAAADI. After removal of 6 bases from V and 2 bases from J, the junction contained 12 bases not matched to a gene. In DNA, the CDR3 is TGCGCCAGCAGACCCGGTTGGGGGGGAGGTCAAGAGACCCAGTACTTC. Translating gives CASRPGWGGGQETQYF.

The chain is built from TRBV9 and TRBJ1-2; 8 nucleotides agree with TRBD1. CDR3 length: 14 residues. Trimming cost V 3 bases and J 1 base; bases outside gene matches: 2. The germline gives CDR1 SGDLS, CDR2 YYNGEE. CDR3 sequence (DNA): TGTGCCAGCAGCGCAGGGGGCAGTAACTATGGCTACACCTTC. Translating it yields CASSAGGSNYGYTF. The full variable domain, in which reference TRBV9 and TRBJ1-2 provide the parts outside the CDR3, is DSGVTQTPKHLITATGQRVTLRCSPRSGDLSVYWYQQSLDQGLQFLIQYYNGEERAKGNILERFSAQQFPDLHSELNLSSLELGDSALYFCASSAGGSNYGYTFGSGTRLTVV.

The chain carries TRBV6-5 and TRBJ1-3, with D possibly matching TRBD1 (6 bases). V was clipped by 6 bases and J by 2 bases, with 11 bases between them. The CDR3 length is 14 residues. Germline V gene lookup returns CDR1 MNHEY and CDR2 SVGAGI. The CDR3 is CASRYRDTGNTIYF. CDR3 bases: TGTGCCAGCAGGTACCGGGACACTGGAAACACCATATATTTT.

The chain has TRBV7-2 and TRBJ2-1, with TRBD1 identical over 8 bases. The ends lost 3 bases at V and 6 bases at J; junction bases unmatched: 4. The CDR3 is 14 residues long. Germline V gene lookup returns CDR1 SGHTA and CDR2 FQGNSA. Here the CDR3 DNA reads TGTGCCAGCAGCTTCCAGGGGGCGTTCAATGAGCAGTTCTTC. Protein sequence: CASSFQGAFNEQFF.

In this sample, this clone turned up once. The chain carries TRBV11-2 and TRBJ2-2; TRBD1 matches at 8 bases. Trimming cost V 2 bases and J 4 bases; bases outside gene matches: 12. Germline lookup yields CDR1 SGHAT and CDR2 FQNNGV. The CDR3 totals 18 residues. The CDR3 loop reads CASSLRESWTGFTGELFF. In nucleotides, the CDR3 is TGTGCCAGCAGCTTAAGAGAATCCTGGACAGGGTTCACCGGGGAGCTGTTTTTT.

The rearrangement uses TRBV5-5 and TRBJ1-6; possible D gene TRBD1, 5 bases. This CDR3 region has 14 residues. The germline V and J ends were trimmed by 4 bases and 8 bases, with 13 bases remaining between them. Germline loops: CDR1 SGHKS, CDR2 YYEKEE (reference sequence). The DNA for the CDR3 is TGTGCCAGCAGCCCAAGGGGCAGCGATTCACCCCTCCACTTT. It is translated as CASSPRGSDSPLHF.